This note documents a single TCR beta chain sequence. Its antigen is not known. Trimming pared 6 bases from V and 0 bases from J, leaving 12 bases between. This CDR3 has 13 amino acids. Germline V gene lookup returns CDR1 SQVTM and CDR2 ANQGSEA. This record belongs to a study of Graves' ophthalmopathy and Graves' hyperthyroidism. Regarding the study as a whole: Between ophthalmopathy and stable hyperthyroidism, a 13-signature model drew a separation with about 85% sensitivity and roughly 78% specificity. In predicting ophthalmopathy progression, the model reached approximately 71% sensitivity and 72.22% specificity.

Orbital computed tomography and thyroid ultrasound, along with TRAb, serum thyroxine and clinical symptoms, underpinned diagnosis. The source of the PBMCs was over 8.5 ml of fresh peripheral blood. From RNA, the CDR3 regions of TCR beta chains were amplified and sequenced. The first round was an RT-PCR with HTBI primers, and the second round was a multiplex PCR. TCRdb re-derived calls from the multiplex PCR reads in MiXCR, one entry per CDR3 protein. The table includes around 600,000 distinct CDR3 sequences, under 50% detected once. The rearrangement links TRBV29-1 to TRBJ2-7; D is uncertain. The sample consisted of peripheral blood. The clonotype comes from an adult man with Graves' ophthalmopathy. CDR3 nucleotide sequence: TGCAGCGTGGCCCGGACGGACTCCTACGAGCAGTACTTC. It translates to CSVARTDSYEQYF.